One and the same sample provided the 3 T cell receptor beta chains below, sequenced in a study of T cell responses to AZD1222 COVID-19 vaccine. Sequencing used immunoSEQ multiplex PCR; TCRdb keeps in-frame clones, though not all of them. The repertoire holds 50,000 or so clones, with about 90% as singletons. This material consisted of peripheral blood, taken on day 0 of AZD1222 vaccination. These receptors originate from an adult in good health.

DNA of the CDR3: TGTGCCTGGGGGATTCAGGGGTCCCAGCCCCAGCATTTT. It specifies CAWGIQGSQPQHF. This chain connects TRBV30 to TRBJ1-5; a weak D match, TRBD1 (6 bases). Trimming took off 5 bases at V and 7 bases at J, with 15 bases between the two ends. Germline loops: CDR1 GTSNPN, CDR2 SVGIG (reference sequence). The CDR3 is made up of 13 amino acids.

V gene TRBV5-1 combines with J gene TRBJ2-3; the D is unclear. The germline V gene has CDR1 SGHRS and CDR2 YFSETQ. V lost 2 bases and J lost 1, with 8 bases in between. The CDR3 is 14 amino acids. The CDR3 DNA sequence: TGCGCCAGCAGCTTAGGTGGGGGCACAGATACGCAGTATTTT. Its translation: CASSLGGGTDTQYF. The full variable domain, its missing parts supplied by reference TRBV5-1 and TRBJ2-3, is KAGVTQTPRYLIKTRGQQVTLSCSPISGHRSVSWYQQTPGQGLQFLFEYFSETQRNKGNFPGRFSGRQFSNSRSEMNVSTLELGDSALYLCASSLGGGTDTQYFGPGTRLTVL.

The CDR3, as DNA: TGTGCCAGCAGTTACTCCGGGGGAGGAGGCTACGAGCAGTACTTC. Translated: CASSYSGGGGYEQYF. This sequence joins TRBV6-6 and TRBJ2-7; D is perhaps TRBD2 (6 bases). Looked up from germline, CDR1 is MNHNY and CDR2 is SVGAGI (reference sequence). CDR3 length: 15 residues. V lost 0 bases and J lost 3, with 12 bases in between.